This T cell receptor beta chain was recovered during a study of identical twins. Overall study results and limits: While abundant cord blood beta clonotypes carried fewer insertions, memory repertoires showed no such pattern. Weaker excess sharing between twins was seen in beta out-of-frame sequences. Cross-sectional statistical analysis was relied on for the conclusions, without the same donors being followed.

Concerning this clonotype: Its target is unknown.

Using its own MiXCR run on the 5' RACE reads, TCRdb lists one record per CDR3 protein. The sample carries under 1 million distinct CDR3 sequences, around 12% recorded once. V shed 1 base and J shed 3 bases, with 9 bases lying between them. This CDR3 region has 14 residues. The V gene's germline CDR1 is LGHDT and CDR2 YNNKEL (reference sequence). The sample was also reused in another study, on yellow fever vaccine responses in identical twins.

The TCR was taken from a woman aged 18-29 years in good health. V and J are TRBV3-1 and TRBJ2-5, with D perhaps TRBD2 (5 bases). Sequenced: PBMCs. The CDR3 DNA is TGTGCCAGCAGCCAAGTAATCGGGAAAGAGACCCAGTACTTC. Amino acids: CASSQVIGKETQYF.